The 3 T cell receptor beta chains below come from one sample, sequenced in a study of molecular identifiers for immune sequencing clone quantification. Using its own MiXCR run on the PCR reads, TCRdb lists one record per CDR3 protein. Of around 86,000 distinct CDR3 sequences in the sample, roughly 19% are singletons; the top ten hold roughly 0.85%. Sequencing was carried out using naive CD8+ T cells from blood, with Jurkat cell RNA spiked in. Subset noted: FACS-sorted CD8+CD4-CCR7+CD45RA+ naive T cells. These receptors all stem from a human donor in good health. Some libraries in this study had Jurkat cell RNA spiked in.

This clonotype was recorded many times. The CDR3: CAWSVLAGVDTQYF. The CDR3, as DNA: TGTGCCTGGAGTGTACTAGCGGGAGTAGATACGCAGTATTTT. This chain connects TRBV30 to TRBJ2-3; TRBD2 matches at 11 bases. The ends lost 0 bases at V and 5 bases at J; junction bases unmatched: 1. CDR1 GTSNPN and CDR2 SVGIG come from the germline V gene (reference sequence). The CDR3 runs 14 residues.

The CDR3 coding sequence is TGTGCCAGCAGTGGTGGCAACAACCAAGAGACCCAGTACTTC. This translates into CASSGGNNQETQYF. The chain links TRBV2 to TRBJ2-5, with D uncertain. V shed 4 bases and J shed 0 bases, with 9 bases lying between them. Germline V gives CDR1 SNHLY, CDR2 FYNNEI. CDR3 length: 14 residues.

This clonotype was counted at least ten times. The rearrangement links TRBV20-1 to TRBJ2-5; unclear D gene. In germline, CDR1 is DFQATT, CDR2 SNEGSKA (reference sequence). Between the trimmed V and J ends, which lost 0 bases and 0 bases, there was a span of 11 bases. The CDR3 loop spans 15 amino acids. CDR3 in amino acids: CSARDIPWDQETQYF. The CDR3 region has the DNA TGCAGTGCTAGAGATATACCCTGGGACCAAGAGACCCAGTACTTC.